A selection of T cell receptor beta chains follows, all from one sample in a study of CD8 T cells in Susac syndrome. TCRdb independently ran MiXCR on the immunoSEQ multiplex PCR reads; one entry per CDR3 protein. This sample has almost 450,000 distinct CDR3 sequences, with around 85% found just once. The sequenced sample was CD8+ T cells from PBMCs. Receptors originate from a human donor with multiple sclerosis. CDR3s include the opening cysteine and the closing phenylalanine or tryptophan. D genes are given only for firm matches. Some rows mark clone size as missing; the rest say once, few, many or name a class of expanded clone.

V gene	J gene	D gene	clone size	CDR3 protein	CDR3 DNA
TRBV28	TRBJ1-4	NA	NA	CASSLSSLIGEKLFF	TGTGCCAGCAGCCTGTCAAGCTTAATAGGTGAAAAACTGTTTTTT
TRBV5-1	TRBJ1-5	NA	NA	CASTPPGRTNSNQPQHF	TGCGCCAGCACACCCCCGGGGAGAACAAATAGCAATCAGCCCCAGCATTTT
TRBV28	TRBJ1-5	NA	NA	CASGPDNQPQHF	TGTGCCAGCGGGCCAGACAATCAGCCCCAGCATTTT
TRBV29-1	TRBJ2-1	TRBD1	NA	CSLVGTGGIDEQFF	TGCAGCCTTGTCGGGACAGGGGGCATAGATGAGCAGTTCTTC
TRBV2	TRBJ2-7	NA	NA	CASSEDSRDEQYF	TGTGCCAGCAGTGAAGACAGCCGGGACGAGCAGTACTTC
TRBV27	TRBJ2-2	NA	NA	CASSRGSPGELFF	TGTGCCAGCAGTAGAGGGAGCCCCGGGGAGCTGTTTTTT
TRBV6-5	TRBJ1-4	NA	NA	CASSYSSAFATNEKLFF	TGTGCCAGCAGTTACTCCAGTGCCTTTGCAACTAATGAAAAACTGTTTTTT
TRBV30	TRBJ2-7	NA	NA	CAWTPSGNEQYF	TGTGCCTGGACTCCTTCGGGGAACGAGCAGTACTTC
TRBV28	TRBJ1-5	TRBD1	NA	CASSFPTGGGQPQHF	TGTGCCAGCAGTTTCCCGACAGGGGGAGGTCAGCCCCAGCATTTT
TRBV25-1	TRBJ1-2	NA	NA	CASSAGARGYTF	TGTGCCAGCAGTGCGGGGGCTCGGGGCTACACCTTC
TRBV29-1	TRBJ1-2	TRBD1	NA	CSVDPTGIIYGYTF	TGCAGCGTTGACCCGACAGGGATCATCTATGGCTACACCTTC
TRBV4-1	TRBJ2-1	NA	NA	CASSQETRANEQFF	TGCGCCAGCAGCCAAGAAACGAGGGCCAATGAGCAGTTCTTC
TRBV14	TRBJ2-1	TRBD2	NA	CASSQDRELAGYNEQFF	TGTGCCAGCAGCCAAGATAGGGAGCTAGCGGGATACAATGAGCAGTTCTTC
TRBV6-2/TRBV6-3	TRBJ1-1	NA	NA	CASSLRSGNTEAFF	TGTGCCAGCAGCTTAAGGTCGGGTAACACTGAAGCTTTCTTT
TRBV27	TRBJ1-5	NA	once	CASSLSNPGYSNQPQHF	TGTGCCAGCAGTTTATCGAACCCAGGTTATAGCAATCAGCCCCAGCATTTT
TRBV27	TRBJ2-7	NA	few	CASSLADTYEQYF	TGTGCCAGCAGTTTAGCGGATACCTACGAGCAGTACTTC
TRBV15	TRBJ1-5	NA	NA	CATSRDHQEGVGQPQHF	TGTGCCACCAGCAGAGATCATCAGGAAGGGGTAGGACAGCCCCAGCATTTT
TRBV5-1	TRBJ2-1	NA	NA	CASSLGTGPKYNEQFF	TGCGCCAGCAGCTTGGGCACAGGGCCAAAATACAATGAGCAGTTCTTC
TRBV6-5	TRBJ2-2	NA	NA	CASSYWNLQTGELFF	TGTGCCAGCAGTTACTGGAACCTGCAGACCGGGGAGCTGTTTTTT
TRBV20-1	TRBJ1-5	NA	NA	CSARDSGKVPQPQHF	TGCAGTGCTAGAGACTCCGGGAAGGTCCCTCAGCCCCAGCATTTT
TRBV15	TRBJ1-5	NA	NA	CADHSGVCDQPQHF	TGTGCTGACCATTCTGGGGTTTGTGATCAGCCCCAGCATTTT
TRBV27	TRBJ1-1	NA	once	CASALAGAGTEAFF	TGTGCCAGCGCCCTGGCAGGCGCGGGCACTGAAGCTTTCTTT
TRBV4-1	TRBJ2-7	TRBD1	NA	CASSQKGTGRRAYEQYF	TGCGCCAGCAGCCAAAAGGGGACAGGGCGTAGAGCCTACGAGCAGTACTTC
TRBV2	TRBJ1-2	NA	NA	CASSEDPGNYGYTF	TGTGCCAGCAGTGAAGATCCGGGAAACTATGGCTACACCTTC